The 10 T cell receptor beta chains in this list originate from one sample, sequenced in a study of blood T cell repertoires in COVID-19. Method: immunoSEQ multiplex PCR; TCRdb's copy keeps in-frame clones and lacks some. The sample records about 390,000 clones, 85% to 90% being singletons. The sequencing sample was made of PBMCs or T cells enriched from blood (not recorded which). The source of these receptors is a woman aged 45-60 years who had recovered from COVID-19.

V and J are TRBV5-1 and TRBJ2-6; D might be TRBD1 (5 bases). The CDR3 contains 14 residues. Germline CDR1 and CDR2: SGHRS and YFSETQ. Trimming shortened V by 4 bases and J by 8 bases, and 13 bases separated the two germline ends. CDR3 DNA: TGCGCCAGCAGCGGGTTCAGGGATACCAACGTCCTGACTTTC. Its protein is CASSGFRDTNVLTF.

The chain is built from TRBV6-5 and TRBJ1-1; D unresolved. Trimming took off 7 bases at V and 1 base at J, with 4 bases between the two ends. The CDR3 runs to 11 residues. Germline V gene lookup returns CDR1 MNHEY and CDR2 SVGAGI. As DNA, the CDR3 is TGTGCCAGCACCTGGAACACTGAAGCTTTCTTT. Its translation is CASTWNTEAFF.

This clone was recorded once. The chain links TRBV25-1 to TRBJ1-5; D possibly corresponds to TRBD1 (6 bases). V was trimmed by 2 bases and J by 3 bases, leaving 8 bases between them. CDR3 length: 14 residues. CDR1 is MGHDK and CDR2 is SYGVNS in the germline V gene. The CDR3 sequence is CASSETGFNQPQHF. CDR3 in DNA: TGTGCCAGCAGTGAAACAGGGTTCAATCAGCCCCAGCATTTT.

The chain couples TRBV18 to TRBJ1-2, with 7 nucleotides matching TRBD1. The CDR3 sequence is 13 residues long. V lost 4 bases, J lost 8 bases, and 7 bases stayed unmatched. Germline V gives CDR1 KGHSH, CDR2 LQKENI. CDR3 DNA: TGTGCCAGCTCACAGGGACAGATCGGGGGCTACACCTTC. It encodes CASSQGQIGGYTF.

The CDR3, as DNA: TGTGCCACCAGTGAGGGGGGTACGAACACCGGGGAGCTGTTTTTT. Encoded protein: CATSEGGTNTGELFF. The genes are TRBV24-1 and TRBJ2-2, with D perhaps TRBD2 (6 bases). Deletions cut 4 bases from V and 0 bases from J, with 8 bases between. The CDR3 has 15 residues. The germline gives CDR1 KGHDR, CDR2 SFDVKD.

CDR3: CASSVYGTGGKGTEAFF. The CDR3 nucleotides are TGTGCCAGCAGCGTTTACGGGACAGGGGGTAAGGGGACTGAAGCTTTCTTT. The chain is built from TRBV27 and TRBJ1-1; TRBD1 aligns across 11 bases. CDR1 and CDR2 from the germline V gene are MNHEY and SMNVEV (reference sequence). Germline trimming cut 6 bases from V and 5 bases from J; bases unmatched to any gene: 14. The CDR3 has 17 residues.

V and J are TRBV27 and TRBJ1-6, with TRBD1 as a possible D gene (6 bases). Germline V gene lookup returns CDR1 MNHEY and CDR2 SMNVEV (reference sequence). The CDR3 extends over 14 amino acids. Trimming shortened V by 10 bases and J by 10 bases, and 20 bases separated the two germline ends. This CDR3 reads CATPGVQTHSPLHF. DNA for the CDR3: TGTGCCACCCCAGGGGTGCAAACACACTCACCCCTCCACTTT.

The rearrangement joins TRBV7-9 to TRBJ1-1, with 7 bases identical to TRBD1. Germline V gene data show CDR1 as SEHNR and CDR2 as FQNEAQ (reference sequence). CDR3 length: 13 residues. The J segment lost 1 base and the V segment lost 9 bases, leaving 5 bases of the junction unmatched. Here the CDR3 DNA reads TGTGCCAGTAGGGGGCGGGAGAACACTGAAGCTTTCTTT. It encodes CASRGRENTEAFF.

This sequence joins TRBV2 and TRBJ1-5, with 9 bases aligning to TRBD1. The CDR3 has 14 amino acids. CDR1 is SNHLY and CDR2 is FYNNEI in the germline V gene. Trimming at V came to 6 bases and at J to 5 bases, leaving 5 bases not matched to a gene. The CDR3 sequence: CASRGQGAYQPQHF. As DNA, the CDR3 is TGTGCCAGCAGGGGACAGGGAGCGTATCAGCCCCAGCATTTT. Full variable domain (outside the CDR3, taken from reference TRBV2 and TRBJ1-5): EPEVTQTPSHQVTQMGQEVILRCVPISNHLYFYWYRQILGQKVEFLVSFYNNEISEKSEIFDDQFSVERPDGSNFTLKIRSTKLEDSAMYFCASRGQGAYQPQHFGDGTRLSIL.

The CDR3 coding sequence is TGTGCCAGCAGTCGGACAGGGCTACAAGAGACCCAGTACTTC. The encoded protein is CASSRTGLQETQYF. The chain employs TRBV27 and TRBJ2-5, with 8 bases lining up with TRBD1. The CDR3 contains 14 residues. Germline lookup yields CDR1 MNHEY and CDR2 SMNVEV (reference sequence). Losses at the gene ends were 5 bases for V and 2 bases for J; bases not matched to a gene: 4.